A single sample is the source of the 21 T cell receptor beta chains below, sequenced in a study of cytomegalovirus exposure and HLA in healthy donors. A multiplex PCR was run with 60 Vbeta primers and 13 Jbeta primers. The method was immunoSEQ multiplex PCR; TCRdb's version includes in-frame clones alone and lacks a portion of them. The data hold some 170,000 clones, with about two thirds observed a single time. Sequenced material: PBMCs. The receptors derive from a woman in her thirties in good health and CMV-seronegative.

The gene calls are TRBV9 and TRBJ1-3, with a weak D call TRBD1 (6 bases). The CDR3 is made up of 15 amino acids. Germline V gives CDR1 SGDLS, CDR2 YYNGEE. V lost 0 bases to trimming and J lost 0 bases, with 7 bases between them. In DNA form, the CDR3 reads TGTGCCAGCAGCGTAGCAGGGGCCTCTGGAAACACCATATATTTT. Its protein product is CASSVAGASGNTIYF.

V usage is TRBV9 and J usage is TRBJ2-5; D remains unclear. The CDR3 is 15 amino acids. Trimming took off 1 base at V and 3 bases at J, with 13 bases between the two ends. Germline lookup yields CDR1 SGDLS and CDR2 YYNGEE. The CDR3 nucleotides are TGTGCCAGCAGCGTAACCAATTTGGCGGAAGAGACCCAGTACTTC. This gives the protein CASSVTNLAEETQYF.

The chain is built from TRBV6-6 and TRBJ2-5, with no clear D. The DNA end is more similar to TRBJ2-7, so the J call may be wrong. Germline V gives CDR1 MNHNY, CDR2 SVGAGI (reference sequence). CDR3 length: 11 amino acids. The DNA for the CDR3 is TGTGCCAGCAGCAATATATACGAGCAGTACTTC. Its translation: CASSNIYEQYF.

The chain joins TRBV19 to TRBJ2-2; possible D gene TRBD1, 5 bases. V shed 3 bases and J shed 1 base, with 9 bases lying between them. Germline CDR1 and CDR2: LNHDA and SQIVND (reference sequence). The CDR3 totals 15 residues. CDR3 in amino acids: CASSMWTQNTGELFF. In DNA, the CDR3 is TGTGCCAGTAGTATGTGGACACAGAACACCGGGGAGCTGTTTTTT.

This chain links TRBV5-4 with TRBJ2-7; TRBD2 agrees at 12 bases. Germline lookup yields CDR1 SGHNT and CDR2 YYREEE (reference sequence). Trimming cost V 4 bases and J 2 bases; bases outside gene matches: 7. This CDR3 has 16 amino acids. This chain's CDR3 is CASSTWTSGNPYEQYF. The CDR3 DNA reads TGTGCCAGCAGCACCTGGACTAGCGGGAACCCCTACGAGCAGTACTTC.

This clone was seen a few times. CDR3: CASSLLLYEQYF. In nucleotides, the CDR3 is TGTGCCAGCAGTTTATTACTCTACGAGCAGTACTTC. V gene TRBV28 combines with J gene TRBJ2-7; D ambiguous. The CDR3 has 12 amino acids. Looked up from germline, CDR1 is MDHEN and CDR2 is SYDVKM. The V gene lost 1 base and the J gene lost 3 bases, with 4 bases spanning the gap.

The chain employs TRBV9 and TRBJ2-7, with D tentatively TRBD1 (6 bases). The CDR3 extends over 12 amino acids. Germline CDR1 reads SGDLS; CDR2 reads YYNGEE. Trimming cost V 4 bases and J 5 bases, with 10 bases left between them. CDR3 residues: CASSTRDNEQYF. The CDR3 nucleotides read TGTGCCAGCAGCACCCGGGACAACGAGCAGTACTTC. Combining the CDR3 with reference TRBV9 and TRBJ2-7 gives the whole variable domain DSGVTQTPKHLITATGQRVTLRCSPRSGDLSVYWYQQSLDQGLQFLIQYYNGEERAKGNILERFSAQQFPDLHSELNLSSLELGDSALYFCASSTRDNEQYFGPGTRLTVT.

The V call is TRBV28, the J call TRBJ1-5; the D is unclear. V shed 1 base and J shed 5 bases, with 18 bases lying between them. The CDR3 is made up of 17 amino acids. CDR1 MDHEN and CDR2 SYDVKM come from the germline V gene. The CDR3 sequence is CASSLSLKVSRDQPQHF. The DNA for the CDR3 is TGTGCCAGCAGTTTATCCTTAAAAGTGTCGAGGGATCAGCCCCAGCATTTT.

The chain is built from TRBV6-4 and TRBJ2-1, with D tentatively TRBD1 (5 bases). The CDR3 is 15 residues long. Germline lookup yields CDR1 MRHNA and CDR2 SNTAGT. Deletions cut 6 bases from V and 0 bases from J, with 12 bases between. The CDR3 coding sequence is TGTGCCAGCAGCATTTTCGACAGCTCCTACAATGAGCAGTTCTTC. Translation: CASSIFDSSYNEQFF.

The CDR3, as DNA: TGTGCCAGCAGCCTTAGCGGGGGCTCCTACAATGAGCAGTTCTTC. Protein sequence: CASSLSGGSYNEQFF. V usage is TRBV5-5 and J usage is TRBJ2-1; 9 bases are a match to TRBD2. The germline V gene encodes CDR1 SGHKS and CDR2 YYEKEE (reference sequence). The ends lost 4 bases at V and 0 bases at J; junction bases unmatched: 2. The CDR3 loop spans 15 amino acids.

The chain is built from TRBV15 and TRBJ2-1; TRBD2 agrees at 13 bases. Trimming removed 3 bases from V and 4 bases from J; junction bases left unmatched: 6. CDR3 size: 17 residues. The germline gives CDR1 LNHNV, CDR2 YYDKDF (reference sequence). In nucleotides, the CDR3 is TGTGCCACCAGCAGGGTCCCGGGACTAGCGGGATACAATGAGCAGTTCTTC. It translates to CATSRVPGLAGYNEQFF.

This clone was picked up a small number of times. V usage is TRBV25-1 and J usage is TRBJ1-1; possible D gene TRBD1, 5 bases. The CDR3 runs 14 residues. V was cut by 4 bases and J by 1 base, with 10 bases left in between. Germline CDR1 and CDR2: MGHDK and SYGVNS. CDR3 protein: CASSGIDRNTEAFF. For the CDR3, the DNA is TGTGCCAGCAGTGGAATAGACAGGAACACTGAAGCTTTCTTT.

This clone came up once. The chain links TRBV4-1 to TRBJ2-7, with D unclear. Germline assignment: CDR1 MGHRA and CDR2 YSYEKL. Trimming stripped 0 bases from V and 1 base from J, with 10 bases between. CDR3 length: 15 residues. The CDR3 DNA reads as TGCGCCAGCAGCCAAGATATTCACACGTCCTACGAGCAGTACTTC. Translating it yields CASSQDIHTSYEQYF.

This clone occurred once. The rearrangement joins TRBV18 to TRBJ1-1, with a possible D match to TRBD1 (6 bases). Trimming took 2 bases from V and 2 from J, leaving 15 bases between them. CDR1 KGHSH and CDR2 LQKENI come from the germline V gene. The CDR3 is made up of 16 amino acids. CDR3 sequence (DNA): TGTGCCAGCTCACCAGGGGTTGGGGGCTTTAACACTGAAGCTTTCTTT. Protein product: CASSPGVGGFNTEAFF.

In its sample, this clone was seen once. The chain recombines TRBV7-9 with TRBJ2-4; 10 positions agree with TRBD1. Trimming at V came to 5 bases and at J to 7 bases, leaving 8 bases not matched to a gene. From germline, CDR1 is SEHNR and CDR2 FQNEAQ (reference sequence). The CDR3 is made up of 15 amino acids. The CDR3 nucleotides read TGTGCCAGCAGCAATTCCGGGACAGGGGACAACATTCAGTACTTC. Translated, it gives CASSNSGTGDNIQYF.

This clone turned up a few times. The chain combines TRBV6-6 with TRBJ2-1, with a tentative D call TRBD1 (6 bases). The CDR3 sequence is 13 residues long. Deletions cut 5 bases from V and 9 bases from J, with 14 bases between. From germline, CDR1 is MNHNY and CDR2 SVGAGI (reference sequence). In DNA, the CDR3 is TGTGCCAGCAGTAAAGGACAGAGTGGTGAGCAGTTCTTC. It codes for CASSKGQSGEQFF.

This clone occurred a few times. V usage is TRBV19 and J usage is TRBJ1-6; D not certain. V was shortened by 10 bases and J by 0 bases, with 13 bases between the two germline ends. CDR1 is LNHDA, CDR2 SQIVND, per germline (reference sequence). The CDR3 extends over 15 amino acids. DNA for the CDR3: TGTGCCACCTCAGCGGGAAGCTCCTATAATTCACCCCTCCACTTT. It translates to CATSAGSSYNSPLHF.

V is TRBV27 and J is TRBJ2-1; 7 bases match TRBD1. Trimming took 3 bases from V and 6 from J; bases not matched to a gene: 5. The V gene's germline CDR1 is MNHEY and CDR2 SMNVEV (reference sequence). The CDR3 covers 14 residues. CDR3 residues: CASSFSDRVNEQFF. The CDR3 DNA is TGTGCCAGCAGTTTTTCCGACAGGGTCAATGAGCAGTTCTTC.

This clone appeared a few times. The chain has TRBV5-1 and TRBJ2-2, with TRBD2 as a possible D gene (6 bases). Germline lookup yields CDR1 SGHRS and CDR2 YFSETQ. The CDR3 spans 14 residues. Trimming pared 4 bases from V and 4 bases from J, leaving 11 bases between. The CDR3 is CASSEEGSTGELFF. The CDR3 DNA follows: TGCGCCAGCAGCGAGGAGGGGAGCACCGGGGAGCTGTTTTTT.

The gene calls are TRBV19 and TRBJ1-5; D might be TRBD1 (5 bases). The germline gives CDR1 LNHDA, CDR2 SQIVND (reference sequence). Trimming removed 5 bases at V and 2 bases at J, with 16 bases between. CDR3 length: 16 residues. The CDR3 loop is CASSPTGLGGNQPQHF. The CDR3 region has the DNA TGTGCCAGTAGTCCCACGGGCTTAGGGGGCAATCAGCCCCAGCATTTT.

The chain recombines TRBV28 with TRBJ1-1; 8 nucleotides agree with TRBD1. This CDR3 has 14 amino acids. Trimming took 1 base from V and 4 from J; bases not matched to a gene: 2. Germline-derived CDR1 and CDR2 are MDHEN and SYDVKM. In nucleotides, the CDR3 is TGTGCCAGCAGTTTATCAGGGGGCTTCACTGAAGCTTTCTTT. Translating it yields CASSLSGGFTEAFF.